The 3 T cell receptor beta chains reported below all come from one sample, sequenced in a study of T cell changes during pregnancy in multiple sclerosis. The table came from immunoSEQ multiplex PCR; TCRdb's copy has only in-frame clones and leaves some out. The sample contains around 65,000 clones, around 92% of which appear only once. Material: peripheral blood, obtained in the second trimester of pregnancy. The source is a female donor in good health, enrolled as a control in a pregnancy study.

The gene calls are TRBV19 and TRBJ1-3, with TRBD1 identical over 8 bases. Germline assignment: CDR1 LNHDA and CDR2 SQIVND (reference sequence). The CDR3 runs 17 residues. V lost 4 bases, J lost 0 bases, and 8 bases stayed unmatched. The CDR3 coding sequence is TGTGCCAGTAGTAAATTGGGACAGGAGAGCTCTGGAAACACCATATATTTT. Protein: CASSKLGQESSGNTIYF.

This sequence joins TRBV6-4 and TRBJ2-5, with 8 nucleotides matching TRBD1. The CDR3 has 14 residues. Germline V lookup: CDR1 MRHNA, CDR2 SNTAGT. V lost 4 bases, J lost 3 bases, and 4 bases stayed unmatched. This CDR3 reads CASSGRGRKETQYF. The CDR3 nucleotides read TGTGCCAGCAGTGGCAGGGGGCGAAAAGAGACCCAGTACTTC.

The CDR3 nucleotides read TGTGCCAGCAGGGGGAGGGCCGAACAAGAGACCCAGTACTTC. Translation: CASRGRAEQETQYF. V gene TRBV5-4 combines with J gene TRBJ2-5; 7 bases match TRBD2. The junction had 6 bases not matched to a gene; V was cut back by 5 bases and J by 2 bases. The CDR3 contains 14 residues. Germline loops: CDR1 SGHNT, CDR2 YYREEE (reference sequence).